This T cell receptor (beta chain) was identified in a study of cytomegalovirus exposure and HLA in healthy donors. The study, taken as a whole, reports: Common viral pathogens (according to a later analysis) appeared linked to several of the most significant clusters.

The PCR was carried out with 60 Vbeta primers and 13 Jbeta primers. Libraries were prepared by immunoSEQ multiplex PCR; TCRdb keeps only in-frame clonotypes and omits some of them. The sample records around 120,000 clones, 60% to 75% being singletons. This clone was observed once. Its antigen is currently unknown. This receptor was identified in a man aged 35 to 55 in good health and CMV-seropositive. Sequenced sample: PBMCs.

The CDR3 is CASSYQRGNQPQHF. In DNA, the CDR3 is TGTGCCAGCAGTTACCAGAGGGGCAATCAGCCCCAGCATTTT. The chain links TRBV6-5 to TRBJ1-5; unclear D gene. CDR3 size: 14 residues. V was clipped by 2 bases and J by 2 bases, with 7 bases between them. Germline assignment: CDR1 MNHEY and CDR2 SVGAGI.